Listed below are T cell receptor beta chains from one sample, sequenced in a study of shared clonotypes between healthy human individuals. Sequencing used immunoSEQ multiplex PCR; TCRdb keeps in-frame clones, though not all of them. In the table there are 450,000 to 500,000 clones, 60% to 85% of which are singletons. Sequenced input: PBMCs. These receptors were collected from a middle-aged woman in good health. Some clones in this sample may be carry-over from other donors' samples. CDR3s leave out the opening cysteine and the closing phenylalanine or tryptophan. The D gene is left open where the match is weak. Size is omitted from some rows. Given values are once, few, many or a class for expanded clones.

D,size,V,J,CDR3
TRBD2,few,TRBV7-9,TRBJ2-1,ASSLGPAGAGNEQF
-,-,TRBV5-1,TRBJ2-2,ASSFGINTGELF
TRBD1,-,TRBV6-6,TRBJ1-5,ASSSRQGYSNQPQH
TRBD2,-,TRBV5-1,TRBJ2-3,ASRREGGTDTQY
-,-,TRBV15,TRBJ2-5,ATSRDKAQETQY
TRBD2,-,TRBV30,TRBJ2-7,AWRGVRGRAGEQY
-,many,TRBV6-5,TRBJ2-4,ASSYGLAKNIQY
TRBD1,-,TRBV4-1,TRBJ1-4,ASSWDSGNEKLF
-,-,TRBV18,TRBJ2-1,ASSPHNEQF
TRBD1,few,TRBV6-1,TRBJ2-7,ATRPGQGNSYEQY
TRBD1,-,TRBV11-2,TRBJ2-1,ASSLHTGASYNEQF
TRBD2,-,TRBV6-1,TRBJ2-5,ASSGSGTSAETQY